This entry lists 9 T cell receptor beta chains sequenced from one sample in a study of T-cell memory formation after mild COVID-19. TCRdb reanalysed the 5' RACE reads using MiXCR and keeps one entry per CDR3 protein. The sample consists of nearly 110,000 distinct CDR3 sequences, over 13% of them appearing once. Material for sequencing was PBMCs or a T cell subset sorted from them (not recorded which). These receptor sequences come from a man younger than 30 who had mild COVID-19 (a few samples of this study predate the infection). Cell type and time point are not known.

This chain joins TRBV7-9 and TRBJ1-2; D is unclear. V was trimmed by 6 bases and J by 6 bases, leaving 14 bases between them. Looked up from germline, CDR1 is SEHNR and CDR2 is FQNEAQ (reference sequence). The CDR3 has 13 amino acids. The CDR3 nucleotides are TGTGCCAGCAGTTTTTACGATGGGAATGGCTACACCTTC. Translation gives CASSFYDGNGYTF.

A word on this clonotype: With a much larger clone just one base away, this may be a read error. The chain couples TRBV11-2 to TRBJ2-7; D uncertain. This CDR3 has 13 residues. Per the germline V gene, CDR1 is SGHAT and CDR2 is FQNNGV. Between the trimmed V and J ends, which lost 5 bases and 6 bases, there was a span of 14 bases. The CDR3 protein is CASSQSSMGEQYF. The CDR3, as DNA: TGTGCCAGCAGCCAGTCCTCCATGGGCGAGCAGTACTTC.

V and J are TRBV19 and TRBJ2-3; the D is unclear. The CDR3 extends over 12 amino acids. Trimming took 9 bases from V and 1 from J, leaving 8 bases between them. Looked up from germline, CDR1 is LNHDA and CDR2 is SQIVND (reference sequence). CDR3 loop: CASGKGTDTQYF. CDR3 coding DNA: TGTGCCAGCGGAAAGGGCACAGATACGCAGTATTTT.

This clonotype has just a few counts. The chain couples TRBV4-1 to TRBJ2-3, with TRBD1 identical over 10 bases. The CDR3 runs 16 residues. Germline V gene data show CDR1 as MGHRA and CDR2 as YSYEKL. V dropped 2 bases and J dropped 6; count of bases not matched to a gene: 8. The CDR3 DNA reads TGCGCCAGCAGCCAACTCCGGGACAGGGGCTCGGATACGCAGTATTTT. Translation gives CASSQLRDRGSDTQYF.

This clonotype has just a few counts. This chain connects TRBV4-1 to TRBJ1-1; 12 bases are shared with TRBD1. The ends lost 3 bases at V and 6 bases at J; junction bases unmatched: 8. This CDR3 region has 16 residues. Germline values: CDR1 MGHRA, CDR2 YSYEKL. The CDR3 DNA reads TGCGCCAGCAGCCACTTAACGGGACAGGGGGCTCCTGAAGCTTTCTTT. Its protein product is CASSHLTGQGAPEAFF.

This clonotype has just a few counts. V and J are TRBV12-3 or TRBV12-4 and TRBJ2-3; D may be TRBD2 (6 bases). Between the trimmed V and J ends, which lost 0 bases and 4 bases, there was a span of 11 bases. The CDR3 covers 15 residues. CDR3 in DNA: TGTGCCAGCAGTTTAGCGGGGGGTAGCGCAGATACGCAGTATTTT. Its protein product is CASSLAGGSADTQYF.

This clonotype was counted between two and nine times. This chain connects TRBV27 to TRBJ2-1; 8 bases fit TRBD2. Germline CDR1 MNHEY, CDR2 SMNVEV (reference sequence). V shed 6 bases and J 3 bases; nucleotides not matched to a gene: 10. CDR3 length: 16 residues. The CDR3 region has the DNA TGTGCCAGCAGATTGAAGGCGGGGGGTTACTACAATGAGCAGTTCTTC. It codes for CASRLKAGGYYNEQFF.

The V and J genes are TRBV4-3 and TRBJ2-2; the D gene could be TRBD1 or TRBD2 (7 bases each). CDR3 length: 16 residues. The V end lost 4 bases, the J end lost 2 bases, and 14 bases lay between the germline ends. Germline V gene data show CDR1 as LGHNA and CDR2 as YSLEER. The CDR3 region is CASSLRQGLNTGELFF. In nucleotides, the CDR3 is TGCGCCAGCAGCCTCAGACAGGGACTAAACACCGGGGAGCTGTTTTTT.

This rearrangement joins TRBV9 to TRBJ2-3, with 9 bases matching TRBD2. Unmatched junction bases numbered 8, after V lost 0 bases and J lost 6 bases. Germline CDR1 is SGDLS and CDR2 is YYNGEE. The CDR3 sequence is 16 residues long. The CDR3 region has the DNA TGTGCCAGCAGCGTAGCGTTAGCGGGGGACCTTGATACGCAGTATTTT. Protein product: CASSVALAGDLDTQYF.